This T cell receptor beta chain was sequenced during a study of blood T cells in healthy people across ages. Study at large: Template switching recovered approximately one barcoded beta molecule for every two T cells. Overall study findings and caveats: Changes seen in expanded clonotypes were possibly confounded by donor CMV status left unknown.

About this clonotype: What it binds is not known.

Collection of 8.5 to 10 milliliters of peripheral blood was performed for each donor. Primed by a sample-barcoded 5' primer and a J-beta primer mix, a second PCR proceeded for about 7 to 11 cycles. MiXCR was run by TCRdb on the 5' RACE reads, yielding one entry per CDR3 protein. The sample gives roughly 500,000 distinct CDR3 sequences, roughly a quarter of which show up once; around a sixth is in the top ten. Looked up from germline, CDR1 is SGHTA and CDR2 is FQGNSA. The CDR3 has 13 amino acids. Between the trimmed V and J ends, which lost 8 bases and 1 base, there was a span of 10 bases. The chain couples TRBV7-2 to TRBJ2-3; TRBD2 is a possible D gene (6 bases). The sequencing input was blood. The sequence derives from a woman aged 70-85 years in good health. CDR3: CASGWGGTDTQYF. CDR3 bases: TGTGCCAGCGGGTGGGGGGGCACAGATACGCAGTATTTT.